These 19 T cell receptor beta chains originate from one sample sequenced in a study of cytomegalovirus exposure and HLA in healthy donors. PCR primers comprised 60 Vbeta and 13 Jbeta primers. Libraries were prepared by immunoSEQ multiplex PCR; TCRdb keeps only in-frame clonotypes and omits some of them. The profile covers about 160,000 clones, with 80% appearing a single time and approximately 4.5% taken by the ten largest. Input material: PBMCs. These receptors were taken from a man aged 25 to 40 in good health and CMV-seronegative.

The rearrangement links TRBV9 to TRBJ2-5; the match to TRBD2 covers 11 bases. The CDR3 loop spans 15 amino acids. The junction had 3 bases not matched to a gene; V was cut back by 0 bases and J by 5 bases. Germline CDR1 is SGDLS and CDR2 is YYNGEE. The CDR3 DNA reads as TGTGCCAGCAGCGTAGAGGCTAGCGGGAGGGAGACCCAGTACTTC. Translating it yields CASSVEASGRETQYF.

This chain connects TRBV28 to TRBJ1-5, with a possible D match to TRBD1 (6 bases). The CDR3 is 13 residues long. V was clipped by 3 bases and J by 5 bases, with 8 bases between them. The germline V gene has CDR1 MDHEN and CDR2 SYDVKM. The CDR3 coding sequence is TGTGCCAGCAGTTTCAGGGGAGATCAGCCCCAGCATTTT. This encodes CASSFRGDQPQHF.

This chain uses TRBV28 with TRBJ1-5, with TRBD1 matching 10 bases. The germline CDR1 and CDR2 sequences are MDHEN and SYDVKM. The CDR3 is 17 amino acids. The V gene end was trimmed by 4 bases and the J gene end by 3 bases; junction bases not matched to a gene: 9. CDR3 amino acids: CASSSRDRGPTNQPQHF. CDR3 coding DNA: TGTGCCAGCAGTTCCCGGGACAGGGGCCCTACCAATCAGCCCCAGCATTTT. The full variable domain, its missing parts supplied by reference TRBV28 and TRBJ1-5, is DVKVTQSSRYLVKRTGEKVFLECVQDMDHENMFWYRQDPGLGLRLIYFSYDVKMKEKGDIPEGYSVSREKKERFSLILESASTNQTSMYLCASSSRDRGPTNQPQHFGDGTRLSIL.

V and J are TRBV14 and TRBJ1-1; D not certain. The V end was cut by 6 bases, the J end by 1 base, with 9 bases between. The germline V gene encodes CDR1 SGHDN and CDR2 FVKESK. The CDR3 is made up of 13 amino acids. CDR3 nucleotides: TGTGCCAGCAGTCTTACAGAGAACACTGAAGCTTTCTTT. This translates into CASSLTENTEAFF.

The chain couples TRBV29-1 to TRBJ2-2; the D is unclear. V lost 6 bases to trimming and J lost 6 bases, with 8 bases between them. Germline V gives CDR1 SQVTM, CDR2 ANQGSEA. CDR3 length equals 11 residues. The CDR3 DNA sequence: TGCAGCGTCAGATCTTCCGGGGAGCTGTTTTTT. This translates into CSVRSSGELFF.

The chain carries TRBV2 and TRBJ1-2; TRBD1 is a possible D gene (5 bases). This CDR3 is 13 amino acids long. V gave up 6 bases and J gave up 1 base, with 9 bases separating them. CDR1 SNHLY and CDR2 FYNNEI come from the germline V gene. DNA for the CDR3: TGTGCCAGCAGGAGAGACAGTAACTATGGCTACACCTTC. Amino acids: CASRRDSNYGYTF.

This clone has more than one count but fewer than ten. The V call is TRBV28, the J call TRBJ2-3, with 15 positions matching TRBD2. The CDR3 length is 17 residues. After removal of 6 bases from V and 6 bases from J, the junction contained 10 bases not matched to a gene. Germline V gene data show CDR1 as MDHEN and CDR2 as SYDVKM. CDR3 coding DNA: TGTGCCAGCAGCCCCCTCGGGACTAGCGGGAGGAAGGATACGCAGTATTTT. It is translated as CASSPLGTSGRKDTQYF.

This chain links TRBV6-5 with TRBJ2-5, with a possible D match to TRBD2 (6 bases). This CDR3 is 13 amino acids long. Trimming pared 2 bases from V and 6 bases from J, leaving 10 bases between. Germline-derived CDR1 and CDR2 are MNHEY and SVGAGI. The CDR3 coding sequence is TGTGCCAGCAGTTACGAAGGGAGGAAGACCCAGTACTTC. Translated, it gives CASSYEGRKTQYF.

The chain is built from TRBV30 and TRBJ1-1; 8 nucleotides agree with TRBD1. Trimming took 2 bases from V and 8 from J; bases not matched to a gene: 7. CDR3 length: 13 amino acids. From germline, CDR1 is GTSNPN and CDR2 SVGIG (reference sequence). CDR3 DNA: TGTGCCTGGAGTTCATCCAGGGGGCAGGAAGCTTTCTTT. This encodes CAWSSSRGQEAFF.

This clone came up once. The chain couples TRBV5-1 to TRBJ2-2; D possibly corresponds to TRBD2 (6 bases). The germline V gene has CDR1 SGHRS and CDR2 YFSETQ. The CDR3 has 15 residues. V was shortened by 7 bases and J by 1 base, with 14 bases between the two germline ends. CDR3 sequence reads: CASCNLAKNTGELFF. CDR3 DNA: TGCGCCAGCTGTAACCTAGCGAAGAACACCGGGGAGCTGTTTTTT.

CDR3: CASSPKQAIHSYEQYF. The CDR3 region has the DNA TGTGCCAGCAGTCCGAAACAGGCGATCCACTCCTACGAGCAGTACTTC. The rearrangement uses TRBV27 and TRBJ2-5, with a weak D call TRBD1 (5 bases). Gene TRBJ2-7 matches the end of the DNA better, so the J call may be wrong. The CDR3 has 16 residues. CDR1 MNHEY and CDR2 SMNVEV come from the germline V gene (reference sequence).

The table lists this clone with a few counts. V and J are TRBV5-1 and TRBJ2-5; the D is unclear. Germline CDR1 SGHRS, CDR2 YFSETQ. Trimming removed 5 bases from V and 5 bases from J, with 13 bases in between. The CDR3 covers 13 residues. The CDR3 nucleotides are TGCGCCAGCAGGAGCGCCGTCTCGGAGACCCAGTACTTC. Protein: CASRSAVSETQYF.

The genes are TRBV30 and TRBJ1-1; 8 nucleotides agree with TRBD1. The CDR3 runs to 14 residues. After removal of 4 bases from V and 5 bases from J, the junction contained 9 bases not matched to a gene. CDR1 is GTSNPN and CDR2 is SVGIG in the germline V gene (reference sequence). CDR3 sequence: CAWIPGGLGTEAFF. The CDR3 DNA is TGTGCCTGGATCCCAGGGGGCCTGGGAACTGAAGCTTTCTTT.

The V call is TRBV4-3, the J call TRBJ1-2, with D unresolved. There are 11 residues in the CDR3. Trimming left V 1 base short and J 8 bases short, with 5 bases between. From germline, CDR1 is LGHNA and CDR2 YSLEER. In nucleotides, the CDR3 is TGCGCCAGCAGCCAAGGACACGGCTACACCTTC. Amino acid sequence: CASSQGHGYTF.

The chain employs TRBV27 and TRBJ1-4, with D possibly being TRBD1 (5 bases). Germline values: CDR1 MNHEY, CDR2 SMNVEV (reference sequence). The CDR3 has 19 amino acids. Trimming pared 2 bases from V and 3 bases from J, leaving 22 bases between. CDR3 nucleotide sequence: TGTGCCAGCAGTTTAATGGGGCCGCTCCTGAGTGTTCCTAATGAAAAACTGTTTTTT. It encodes CASSLMGPLLSVPNEKLFF.

The CDR3 here is CASISDTGELFF. In DNA, the CDR3 is TGTGCCAGCATATCAGATACCGGGGAGCTGTTTTTT. This rearrangement joins TRBV27 to TRBJ2-2; D gene ambiguous. This CDR3 region has 12 residues. Germline lookup yields CDR1 MNHEY and CDR2 SMNVEV (reference sequence). Trimming left V 7 bases short and J 5 bases short, with 8 bases between.

The rearrangement joins TRBV14 to TRBJ1-2; 9 bases align to TRBD1. The CDR3 is made up of 16 amino acids. The germline V gene encodes CDR1 SGHDN and CDR2 FVKESK. Losses at the gene ends were 0 bases for V and 8 bases for J; bases not matched to a gene: 10. The CDR3 region is CASSQDPRTGDEGYTF. CDR3 nucleotide sequence: TGTGCCAGCAGCCAAGATCCCAGGACAGGGGATGAAGGCTACACCTTC.

The V call is TRBV28, the J call TRBJ1-6; 8 bases map to TRBD1. Germline CDR1 MDHEN, CDR2 SYDVKM. The junction had 5 bases not matched to a gene; V was cut back by 3 bases and J by 7 bases. CDR3 size: 15 residues. The CDR3 reads CASSFLQGENSPLHF. CDR3 nucleotides: TGTGCCAGCAGTTTTCTACAGGGGGAAAATTCACCCCTCCACTTT.

The V and J genes are TRBV27 and TRBJ2-1; D not certain. Germline CDR1 reads MNHEY; CDR2 reads SMNVEV (reference sequence). The CDR3 extends over 13 amino acids. V was cut by 3 bases and J by 5 bases, with 8 bases left in between. The CDR3 region is CASSFGLNNEQFF. CDR3 DNA sequence: TGTGCCAGCAGTTTTGGGCTAAACAATGAGCAGTTCTTC.